A single sample is the source of the 27 T cell receptor beta chains below, sequenced in a study of T cell repertoires in cytomegalovirus infection. TCRdb recomputed calls from the reads with MiXCR, one row per CDR3 protein. The table lists 350,000 to 450,000 distinct CDR3 sequences, around a sixth of them singletons. Specimen: PBMCs. These receptors all come from a human donor in good health (CMV status not recorded). Some clones in this sample may be carry-over from other donors' samples.

This clonotype was counted a few times. V is TRBV7-9 and J is TRBJ2-5; 7 bases line up with TRBD1. Losses at the gene ends were 5 bases for V and 5 bases for J; bases not matched to a gene: 5. This CDR3 contains 13 residues. Germline CDR1 is SEHNR and CDR2 is FQNEAQ (reference sequence). The CDR3 loop is CASSPPDRETQYF. The CDR3 nucleotides are TGTGCCAGCAGCCCACCGGACAGGGAGACCCAGTACTTC.

This clonotype was seen many times. V usage is TRBV7-8 and J usage is TRBJ1-1; D uncertain. The V end lost 5 bases, the J end lost 5 bases, and 15 bases lay between the germline ends. The CDR3 covers 14 residues. Germline V CDR1 and CDR2: SGHVS, FQNEAQ. The CDR3, as DNA: TGTGCCAGCAGCGCATTGACCCTCATAACTGAAGCTTTCTTT. Its protein is CASSALTLITEAFF.

The chain joins TRBV7-2 to TRBJ2-5; 7 bases line up with TRBD2. V was pared by 3 bases and J by 4 bases, with 14 bases of the junction left unmatched. CDR1 and CDR2 (germline): SGHTA, FQGNSA. The CDR3 consists of 17 residues. DNA of the CDR3: TGTGCCAGCAGCTTTTCCCCCACTAGCGTGGGTGCAGAGACCCAGTACTTC. Its protein product is CASSFSPTSVGAETQYF.

In this sample, this clonotype turned up many times. The rearrangement uses TRBV7-9 and TRBJ1-1; no firm D call. The CDR3 length is 15 residues. CDR1 is SEHNR and CDR2 is FQNEAQ in the germline V gene (reference sequence). Trimming removed 3 bases from V and 2 bases from J, with 13 bases in between. The CDR3 loop is CASSFVAAANTEAFF. The CDR3 DNA reads as TGTGCCAGCAGCTTCGTCGCGGCAGCAAACACTGAAGCTTTCTTT.

The gene calls are TRBV6-5 and TRBJ1-5; perhaps TRBD1 as D (5 bases). Germline V lookup: CDR1 MNHEY, CDR2 SVGAGI. The germline V and J ends were trimmed by 6 bases and 7 bases, with 13 bases remaining between them. The CDR3 contains 13 residues. CDR3 sequence: CASSPGLLQPQHF. CDR3 sequence (DNA): TGTGCCAGCAGCCCAGGGCTTTTGCAGCCCCAGCATTTT.

This clonotype turned up a few times. CDR3 sequence: CASSPVAGGPYNEQFF. The DNA of the CDR3 is TGTGCCAGCAGTCCCGTAGCGGGGGGACCTTACAATGAGCAGTTCTTC. V and J are TRBV6-2 or TRBV6-3 and TRBJ2-1; 10 bases match TRBD2. The junction had 8 bases not matched to a gene; V was cut back by 5 bases and J by 4 bases. CDR3 length: 16 amino acids. Germline CDR1 is MNHEY and CDR2 is SVGEGT.

This clonotype was picked up many times. The V and J genes are TRBV6-1 and TRBJ1-4; a possible D gene is TRBD1 (6 bases). This CDR3 region has 14 residues. V gave up 10 bases and J gave up 8 bases, with 20 bases separating them. Germline CDR1 reads MNHNS; CDR2 reads SASEGT. The CDR3 is CATSLGRGQEKLFF. The CDR3 DNA sequence: TGTGCCACCAGCCTGGGCAGGGGACAAGAAAAACTGTTTTTT.

CDR3: CAISESTKDEAFF. Written as DNA, the CDR3 is TGTGCCATCAGTGAGTCGACTAAGGATGAAGCTTTCTTT. The chain couples TRBV10-3 to TRBJ1-1; D gene unclear. Germline V gene lookup returns CDR1 ENHRY and CDR2 SYGVKD. The V end lost 0 bases, the J end lost 7 bases, and 9 bases lay between the germline ends. The CDR3 runs 13 residues.

Only a few counts were recorded for this clonotype. The J gene is TRBJ2-3, the V gene TRBV4-3; D may be TRBD1 (6 bases). CDR1 and CDR2 (germline): LGHNA, YSLEER. This CDR3 is built from 15 residues. V lost 4 bases, J lost 0 bases, and 11 bases lay in between. In nucleotides, the CDR3 is TGCGCCAGCAGCCTCGGACAGAGAAGCACAGATACGCAGTATTTT. Its translation is CASSLGQRSTDTQYF.

V usage is TRBV7-6 and J usage is TRBJ1-1, with D perhaps matching TRBD1 (6 bases). The germline CDR1 and CDR2 sequences are SGHVS and FNYEAQ. This CDR3 has 15 amino acids. Trimming removed 6 bases at V and 0 bases at J, with 14 bases between. Written as DNA, the CDR3 is TGTGCCAGCAGTCCTTACAGGGACCTGAACACTGAAGCTTTCTTT. Its translation: CASSPYRDLNTEAFF.

The chain uses TRBV20-1 and TRBJ2-3; D gene ambiguous. The CDR3 covers 14 residues. V was shortened by 3 bases and J by 6 bases, with 16 bases between the two germline ends. CDR1 DFQATT and CDR2 SNEGSKA come from the germline V gene (reference sequence). For the CDR3, the DNA is TGCAGTGCTAGCGAAGCACCCTGGCGGGATACGCAGTATTTT. It yields the protein CSASEAPWRDTQYF.

This chain connects TRBV28 to TRBJ1-6; TRBD1 matches at 9 bases. The junction had 25 bases not matched to a gene; V was cut back by 6 bases and J by 10 bases. The germline V gene encodes CDR1 MDHEN and CDR2 SYDVKM. The CDR3 runs to 20 residues. In DNA, the CDR3 is TGTGCCAGCAGCTCCCCAGGAGGGACAGGGAGTATTCGCTTTTCCTCACCCCTCCACTTT. Translation: CASSSPGGTGSIRFSSPLHF.

This clonotype was counted at least ten times. The chain has TRBV7-6 and TRBJ2-1, with 7 bases aligning to TRBD2. The CDR3 sequence is 16 residues long. CDR1 is SGHVS, CDR2 FNYEAQ, per germline. The J segment lost 0 bases and the V segment lost 1 base, leaving 3 bases of the junction unmatched. DNA for the CDR3: TGTGCCAGCAGCTTAGAACCGGGGGGCTCCTACAATGAGCAGTTCTTC. Translating gives CASSLEPGGSYNEQFF.

This clonotype has a count of ten or more. V and J are TRBV28 and TRBJ2-7; the D call may be TRBD1 or TRBD2 (5 bases each). The CDR3 totals 17 residues. Per germline, CDR1 MDHEN and CDR2 SYDVKM. The V end was cut by 4 bases, the J end by 4 bases, with 23 bases between. This CDR3 is CASSSQRGTNRRYEQYF. Here the CDR3 DNA reads TGTGCCAGCAGTTCTCAAAGAGGGACCAACAGACGGTACGAGCAGTACTTC.

V and J are TRBV7-2 and TRBJ1-2, with D perhaps TRBD1 (6 bases). V was pared by 5 bases and J by 6 bases, with 16 bases between. Germline V lookup: CDR1 SGHTA, CDR2 FQGNSA. The CDR3 has 14 residues. The CDR3 DNA reads as TGTGCCAGCAGCCGAACCGGGACACCTGATGGCTACACCTTC. Encoded protein: CASSRTGTPDGYTF.

In its sample, this clonotype was seen many times. This chain joins TRBV7-2 and TRBJ2-7; D not resolved. Germline V gene data show CDR1 as SGHTA and CDR2 as FQGNSA. V gave up 1 base and J gave up 3 bases, with 22 bases separating them. The CDR3 has 18 residues. Written as DNA, the CDR3 is TGTGCCAGCAGCTTAGGGGCCGATGGGCTCTCCTCATTCTACGAGCAGTACTTC. Translating gives CASSLGADGLSSFYEQYF.

This clonotype was detected a few times. This chain uses TRBV28 with TRBJ2-3; tentative D call: TRBD2 (5 bases). There are 12 residues in the CDR3. V lost 8 bases and J lost 1, with 7 bases in between. CDR1 MDHEN and CDR2 SYDVKM come from the germline V gene. For the CDR3, the DNA is TGTGCCAGCGTGGAGGGCACAGATACGCAGTATTTT. Translated: CASVEGTDTQYF. Based on the CDR3 plus reference TRBV28 and TRBJ2-3, the full variable domain is DVKVTQSSRYLVKRTGEKVFLECVQDMDHENMFWYRQDPGLGLRLIYFSYDVKMKEKGDIPEGYSVSREKKERFSLILESASTNQTSMYLCASVEGTDTQYFGPGTRLTVL.

V usage is TRBV20-1 and J usage is TRBJ2-1, with D maybe TRBD1 (9 bases). V was trimmed by 5 bases and J by 12 bases, leaving 26 bases between them. The CDR3 contains 15 residues. Germline CDR1 DFQATT, CDR2 SNEGSKA (reference sequence). In DNA, the CDR3 is TGCAGTGCTCGGGAGGGCCGGACAGGGGTCATCGGGCAGTTCTTC. The encoded protein is CSAREGRTGVIGQFF.

The chain is built from TRBV6-1 and TRBJ2-7, with D possibly called TRBD1 or TRBD2 (5 bases each). There are 15 residues in the CDR3. V lost 0 bases and J 2 bases, leaving 11 bases between the germline ends. Germline loops: CDR1 MNHNS, CDR2 SASEGT. CDR3 sequence (DNA): TGTGCCAGCAGTGAAGCTGGGGACCGAACCTACGAGCAGTACTTC. This encodes CASSEAGDRTYEQYF.

At least ten counts were recorded for this clonotype. The V and J genes are TRBV7-8 and TRBJ1-1; D possibly corresponds to TRBD1 (5 bases). V lost 5 bases to trimming and J lost 5 bases, with 12 bases between them. The CDR3 covers 13 residues. CDR1 is SGHVS, CDR2 FQNEAQ, per germline. The CDR3 protein is CASSAGRRTEAFF. As DNA, the CDR3 is TGTGCCAGCAGCGCAGGGAGGAGGACTGAAGCTTTCTTT.

The chain combines TRBV12-3 or TRBV12-4 with TRBJ1-2; the D is unclear. The CDR3 runs 13 residues. V was clipped by 3 bases and J by 4 bases, with 9 bases between them. The CDR3: CASSFGVSYGYTF. The DNA of the CDR3 is TGTGCCAGCAGTTTTGGGGTTTCCTATGGCTACACCTTC.

This clonotype appeared many times. V gene TRBV7-2 combines with J gene TRBJ2-1; no reliable D call. The CDR3 sequence is 16 residues long. Germline V gene lookup returns CDR1 SGHTA and CDR2 FQGNSA. Trimming took 4 bases from V and 0 from J, leaving 13 bases between them. CDR3 region: CASSSSIPSSYNEQFF. As DNA, the CDR3 is TGTGCCAGCAGCTCCAGTATTCCGAGCTCCTACAATGAGCAGTTCTTC.

This clonotype appeared a few times. The chain has TRBV4-2 and TRBJ2-5, with D possibly matching TRBD2 (6 bases). The CDR3 has 15 residues. Germline V CDR1 and CDR2: LGHNA, YNFKEQ. The V and J ends lost 0 bases and 4 bases respectively, with 12 bases between them. Written as DNA, the CDR3 is TGTGCCAGCAGCCAAGACGCGGGGACTGGAGAGACCCAGTACTTC. Protein: CASSQDAGTGETQYF.

The genes are TRBV29-1 and TRBJ1-2; TRBD1 is a possible D gene (6 bases). Germline loops: CDR1 SQVTM, CDR2 ANQGSEA. V lost 4 bases and J 2 bases, leaving 17 bases between the germline ends. The CDR3 consists of 15 residues. This CDR3 reads CSVGEVGTTNYGYTF. CDR3 nucleotides: TGCAGCGTTGGGGAAGTAGGGACAACGAACTATGGCTACACCTTC.

This clonotype showed up many times. Here the CDR3 reads CASSLPPGSGPQHF. The CDR3 DNA reads TGTGCCAGCAGTCTCCCGCCGGGATCGGGGCCCCAGCATTTT. The chain joins TRBV12-3 or TRBV12-4 to TRBJ1-5; D not certain. The CDR3 totals 14 residues. Trimming took 5 bases from V and 9 from J, leaving 17 bases between them.

Ten or more counts support this clonotype. The CDR3 DNA follows: TGTGCCAGCACCTTAGCTCCAAACTCCTATAATTCACCCCTCCACTTT. Protein: CASTLAPNSYNSPLHF. The V call is TRBV6-1, the J call TRBJ1-6; D unresolved. Germline values: CDR1 MNHNS, CDR2 SASEGT. The CDR3 contains 16 residues. V lost 7 bases and J 0 bases, leaving 13 bases between the germline ends.

This clonotype has just a few counts. The rearrangement links TRBV20-1 to TRBJ2-3, with TRBD1 matching over 8 bases. The V and J ends lost 3 bases and 0 bases, in that order; junction bases with no gene match: 17. CDR3 size: 19 residues. Germline V CDR1 and CDR2: DFQATT, SNEGSKA (reference sequence). CDR3 region: CSASGGQAGRTASTDTQYF. CDR3 coding DNA: TGCAGTGCTAGTGGGGGACAGGCTGGACGTACTGCTAGCACAGATACGCAGTATTTT.